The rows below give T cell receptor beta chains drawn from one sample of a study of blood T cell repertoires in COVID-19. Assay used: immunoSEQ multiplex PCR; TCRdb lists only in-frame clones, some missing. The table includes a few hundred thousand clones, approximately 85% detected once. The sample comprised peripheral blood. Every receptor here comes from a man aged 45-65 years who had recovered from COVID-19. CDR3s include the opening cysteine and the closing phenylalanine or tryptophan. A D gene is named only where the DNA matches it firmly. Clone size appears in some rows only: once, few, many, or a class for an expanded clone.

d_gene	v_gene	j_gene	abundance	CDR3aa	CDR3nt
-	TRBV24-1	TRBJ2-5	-	CATSQTTAHQETQYF	TGTGCCACCAGCCAAACGACAGCACACCAAGAGACCCAGTACTTC
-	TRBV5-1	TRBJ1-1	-	CASSLVPGYEAFF	TGCGCCAGCAGCTTGGTGCCAGGGTACGAAGCTTTCTTT
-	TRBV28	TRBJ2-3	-	CASSFRGRFADTQYF	TGTGCCAGCAGTTTTCGTGGGAGGTTCGCAGATACGCAGTATTTT
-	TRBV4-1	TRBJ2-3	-	CASSPREGGTDTQYF	TGCGCCAGCAGCCCCCGAGAGGGCGGTACAGATACGCAGTATTTT
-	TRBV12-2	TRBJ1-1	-	CASRLYVGGHTEAFF	TGTGCAAGTCGCTTGTACGTCGGGGGGCACACTGAAGCTTTCTTT
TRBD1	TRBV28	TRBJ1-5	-	CASTGTGGAKPQHF	TGTGCCAGCACCGGGACAGGGGGTGCCAAGCCCCAGCATTTT
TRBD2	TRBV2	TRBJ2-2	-	CASSESGTRLGKTGELFF	TGTGCCAGCAGTGAAAGCGGGACTAGGTTGGGAAAAACCGGGGAGCTGTTTTTT
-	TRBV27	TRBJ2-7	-	CASSFLPGEQYF	TGTGCCAGCAGTTTCCTCCCAGGGGAGCAGTACTTC
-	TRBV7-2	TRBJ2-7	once	CASSFKSYTSTYEQYF	TGTGCCAGCAGTTTTAAGTCTTACACCTCGACCTACGAGCAGTACTTC
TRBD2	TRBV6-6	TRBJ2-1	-	CASSSKLADNEQFF	TGTGCCAGCAGTTCCAAACTAGCGGACAATGAGCAGTTCTTC
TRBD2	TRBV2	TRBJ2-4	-	CASNIAGSQNIQYF	TGTGCCAGCAATATAGCGGGATCCCAAAACATTCAGTACTTC
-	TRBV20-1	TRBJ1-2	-	CSASSRVYGYTF	TGCAGTGCTAGTTCCAGGGTCTATGGCTACACCTTC
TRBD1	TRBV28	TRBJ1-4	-	CAAWDRGSEKLFF	TGTGCCGCGTGGGACAGGGGGAGTGAAAAACTGTTTTTT
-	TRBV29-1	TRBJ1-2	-	CSVQTNYGYTF	TGCAGCGTTCAGACTAACTATGGCTACACCTTC
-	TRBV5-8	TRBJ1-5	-	CASSLGHGQPQHF	TGTGCCAGCAGCTTGGGGCATGGCCAGCCCCAGCATTTT
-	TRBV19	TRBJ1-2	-	CASSIDHLLTGRRRYGYTF	TGTGCCAGTAGTATAGACCACCTTCTGACAGGTCGAAGACGGTATGGCTACACCTTC
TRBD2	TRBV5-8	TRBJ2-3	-	CASSLAQLAGFTDTQYF	TGTGCCAGCAGCTTGGCCCAACTAGCGGGTTTCACAGATACGCAGTATTTT
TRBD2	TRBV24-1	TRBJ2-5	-	CATRGGRGQETQYF	TGTGCCACCAGAGGCGGGAGGGGGCAAGAGACCCAGTACTTC
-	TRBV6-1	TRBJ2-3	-	CASSEVRGSTDTQYF	TGTGCCAGCAGTGAAGTCAGGGGTAGCACAGATACGCAGTATTTT
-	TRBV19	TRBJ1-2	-	CASSIKREGIYGYTF	TGTGCCAGTAGTATAAAACGGGAGGGGATCTATGGCTACACCTTC